The table lists the clone carrying this T cell receptor (beta chain) with a few counts. Its antigen is not known. This specimen includes other DNA sequences encoding the same CDR3. Germline CDR1 and CDR2: MNHEY and SVGAGI. Trimming took 7 bases from V and 0 from J, leaving 7 bases between them. This CDR3 region has 13 residues. The data were obtained in a study of T cell responses to AZD1222 COVID-19 vaccine. Study-level results: Spike-specific TCR breadth and depth rose after two AZD1222 doses. CD4 TCRs linked to vaccination spanned spike, dominating at 160-218 and 743-854.

Here immunoSEQ multiplex PCR was the method, and the copy in TCRdb shows in-frame clones only, minus some. This table holds about 110,000 clones, around 81% found once. This sample comprised peripheral blood, obtained on day 0 of AZD1222 vaccination. This clonotype was sampled from an adult in good health. The chain recombines TRBV6-5 with TRBJ2-1, with unresolved D. CDR3 nucleotide sequence: TGTGCCAGCAAAACGAGCTCCTACAATGAGCAGTTCTTC. Translated: CASKTSSYNEQFF.